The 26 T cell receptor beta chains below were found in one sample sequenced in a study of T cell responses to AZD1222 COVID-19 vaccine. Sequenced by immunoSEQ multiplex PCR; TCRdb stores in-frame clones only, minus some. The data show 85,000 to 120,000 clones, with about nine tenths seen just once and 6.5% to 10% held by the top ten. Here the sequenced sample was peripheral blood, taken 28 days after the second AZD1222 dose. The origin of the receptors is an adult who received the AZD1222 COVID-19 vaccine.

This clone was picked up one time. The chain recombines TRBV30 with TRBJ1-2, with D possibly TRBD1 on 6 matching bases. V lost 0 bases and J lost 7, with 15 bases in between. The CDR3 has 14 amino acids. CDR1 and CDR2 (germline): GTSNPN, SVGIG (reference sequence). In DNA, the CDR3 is TGTGCCTGGAGTGTAAAACAGGGCAGGGCTGGCTACACCTTC. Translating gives CAWSVKQGRAGYTF. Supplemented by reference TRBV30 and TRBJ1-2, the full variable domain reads SQTIHQWPATLVQPVGSPLSLECTVEGTSNPNLYWYRQAAGRGLQLLFYSVGIGQISSEVPQNLSASRPQDRQFILSSKKLLLSDSGFYLCAWSVKQGRAGYTFGSGTRLTVV.

The CDR3 DNA follows: TGTGCCAGCAGCTGGACAGGAGACACAGACTCACCCCTCCACTTT. This codes for CASSWTGDTDSPLHF. The chain recombines TRBV7-9 with TRBJ1-6, with 7 bases fitting TRBD1. CDR1 SEHNR and CDR2 FQNEAQ come from the germline V gene (reference sequence). Trimming cost V 4 bases and J 10 bases; bases outside gene matches: 10. The CDR3 covers 15 residues.

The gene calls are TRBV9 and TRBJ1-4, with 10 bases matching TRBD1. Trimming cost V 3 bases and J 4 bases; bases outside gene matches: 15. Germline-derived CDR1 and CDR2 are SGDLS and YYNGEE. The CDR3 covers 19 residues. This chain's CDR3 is CASSEGTPGQGIGNEKLFF. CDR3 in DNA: TGTGCCAGCAGCGAGGGAACCCCGGGACAGGGGATCGGTAATGAAAAACTGTTTTTT. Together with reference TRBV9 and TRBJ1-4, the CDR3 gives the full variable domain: DSGVTQTPKHLITATGQRVTLRCSPRSGDLSVYWYQQSLDQGLQFLIQYYNGEERAKGNILERFSAQQFPDLHSELNLSSLELGDSALYFCASSEGTPGQGIGNEKLFFGSGTQLSVL.

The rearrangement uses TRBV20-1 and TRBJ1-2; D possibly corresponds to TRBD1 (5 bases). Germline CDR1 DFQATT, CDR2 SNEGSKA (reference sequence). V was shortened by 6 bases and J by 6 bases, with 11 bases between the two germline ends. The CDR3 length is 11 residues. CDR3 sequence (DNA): TGCAGTGCAATAACAGGAAATGGCTACACCTTC. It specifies CSAITGNGYTF.

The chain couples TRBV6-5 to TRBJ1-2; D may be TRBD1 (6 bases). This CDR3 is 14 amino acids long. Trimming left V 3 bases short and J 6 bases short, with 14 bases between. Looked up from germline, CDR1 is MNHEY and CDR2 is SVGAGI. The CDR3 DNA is TGTGCCAGCAGTTATCCCGGGACAAGCCATGGCTACACCTTC. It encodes CASSYPGTSHGYTF.

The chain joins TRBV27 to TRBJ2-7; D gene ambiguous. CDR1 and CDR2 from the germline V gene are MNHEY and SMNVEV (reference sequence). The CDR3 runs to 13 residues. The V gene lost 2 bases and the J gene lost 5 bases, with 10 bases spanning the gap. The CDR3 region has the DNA TGTGCCAGCAGTTTAGGCAGGAACGACGAGCAGTACTTC. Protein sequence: CASSLGRNDEQYF.

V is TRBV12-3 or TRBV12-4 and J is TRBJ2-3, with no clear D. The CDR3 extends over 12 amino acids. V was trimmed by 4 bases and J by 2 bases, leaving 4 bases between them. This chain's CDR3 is CASSYNTDTQYF. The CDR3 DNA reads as TGTGCCAGCAGTTACAACACAGATACGCAGTATTTT.

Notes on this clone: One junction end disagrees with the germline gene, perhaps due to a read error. The DNA of the CDR3 is TGCCGCGCGGGGTTGGTGAACACTGAAGCTTTCTTT. Its translation: CRAGLVNTEAFF. The chain couples TRBV6-5 to TRBJ1-1; unclear D gene. CDR3 length: 12 amino acids. The germline gives CDR1 MNHEY, CDR2 SVGAGI.

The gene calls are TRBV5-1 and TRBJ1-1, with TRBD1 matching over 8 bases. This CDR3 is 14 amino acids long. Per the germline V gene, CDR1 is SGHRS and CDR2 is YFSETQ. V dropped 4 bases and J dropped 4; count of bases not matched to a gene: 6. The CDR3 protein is CASSPGQGGTEAFF. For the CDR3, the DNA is TGCGCCAGCAGCCCCGGACAGGGCGGCACTGAAGCTTTCTTT.

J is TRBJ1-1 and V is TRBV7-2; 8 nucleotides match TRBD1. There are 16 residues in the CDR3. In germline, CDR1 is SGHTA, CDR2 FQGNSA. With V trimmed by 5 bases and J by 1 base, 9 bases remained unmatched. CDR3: CASSLGDRIQNTEAFF. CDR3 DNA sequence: TGTGCCAGCAGCCTCGGGGACAGGATACAGAACACTGAAGCTTTCTTT.

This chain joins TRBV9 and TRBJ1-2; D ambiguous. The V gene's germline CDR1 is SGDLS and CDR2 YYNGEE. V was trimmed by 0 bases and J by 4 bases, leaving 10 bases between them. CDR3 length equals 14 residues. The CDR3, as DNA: TGTGCCAGCAGCGTAGATCCGGAGGTCTATGGCTACACCTTC. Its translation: CASSVDPEVYGYTF.

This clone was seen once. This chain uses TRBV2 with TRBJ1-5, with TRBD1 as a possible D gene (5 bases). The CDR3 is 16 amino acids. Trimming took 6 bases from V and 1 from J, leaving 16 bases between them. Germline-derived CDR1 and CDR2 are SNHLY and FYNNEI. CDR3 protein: CASRGGGTASNQPQHF. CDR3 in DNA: TGTGCCAGCAGGGGCGGAGGGACGGCCAGCAATCAGCCCCAGCATTTT. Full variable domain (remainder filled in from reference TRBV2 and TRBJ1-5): EPEVTQTPSHQVTQMGQEVILRCVPISNHLYFYWYRQILGQKVEFLVSFYNNEISEKSEIFDDQFSVERPDGSNFTLKIRSTKLEDSAMYFCASRGGGTASNQPQHFGDGTRLSIL.

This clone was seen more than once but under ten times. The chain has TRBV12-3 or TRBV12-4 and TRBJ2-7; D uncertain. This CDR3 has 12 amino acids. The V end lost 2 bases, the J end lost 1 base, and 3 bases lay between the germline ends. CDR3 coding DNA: TGTGCCAGCAGTTTACTGTCCTACGAGCAGTACTTC. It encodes CASSLLSYEQYF.

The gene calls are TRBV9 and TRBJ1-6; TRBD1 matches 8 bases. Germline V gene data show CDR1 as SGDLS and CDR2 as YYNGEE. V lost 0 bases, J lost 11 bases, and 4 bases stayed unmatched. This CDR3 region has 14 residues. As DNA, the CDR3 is TGTGCCAGCAGCGTAGGGACAGGGCTGGCACCCCTCCACTTT. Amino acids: CASSVGTGLAPLHF.

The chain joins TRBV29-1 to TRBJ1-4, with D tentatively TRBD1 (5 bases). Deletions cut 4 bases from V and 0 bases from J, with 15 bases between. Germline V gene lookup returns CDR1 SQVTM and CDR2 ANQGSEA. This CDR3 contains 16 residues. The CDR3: CSVALVGGATNEKLFF. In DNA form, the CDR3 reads TGCAGCGTTGCACTGGTCGGGGGAGCAACTAATGAAAAACTGTTTTTT.

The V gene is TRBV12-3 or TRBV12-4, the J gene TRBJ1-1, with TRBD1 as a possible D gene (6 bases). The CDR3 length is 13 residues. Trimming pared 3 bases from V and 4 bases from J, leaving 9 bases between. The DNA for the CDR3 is TGTGCCAGCAGTTTGATAGGGGGCACTGAAGCTTTCTTT. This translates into CASSLIGGTEAFF.

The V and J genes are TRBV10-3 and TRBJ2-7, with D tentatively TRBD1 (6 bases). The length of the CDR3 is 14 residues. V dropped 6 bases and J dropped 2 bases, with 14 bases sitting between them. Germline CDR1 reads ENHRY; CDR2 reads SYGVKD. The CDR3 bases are TGTGCCATCAGCGGTGAAGGACAGACCTACGAGCAGTACTTC. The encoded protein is CAISGEGQTYEQYF.

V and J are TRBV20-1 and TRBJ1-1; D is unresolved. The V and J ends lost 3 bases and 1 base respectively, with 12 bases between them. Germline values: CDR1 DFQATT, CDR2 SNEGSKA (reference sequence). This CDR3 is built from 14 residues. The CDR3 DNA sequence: TGCAGTGCTAGTAGTCCCGGTTCGAACACTGAAGCTTTCTTT. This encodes CSASSPGSNTEAFF.

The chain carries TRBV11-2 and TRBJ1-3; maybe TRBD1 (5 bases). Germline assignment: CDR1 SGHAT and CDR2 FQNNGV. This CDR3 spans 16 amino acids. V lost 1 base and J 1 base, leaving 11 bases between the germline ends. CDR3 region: CASSLAYRGSGNTIYF. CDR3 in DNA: TGTGCCAGCAGCTTAGCCTACCGGGGGTCTGGAAACACCATATATTTT. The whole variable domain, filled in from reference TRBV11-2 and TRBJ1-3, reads EAGVAQSPRYKIIEKRQSVAFWCNPISGHATLYWYQQILGQGPKLLIQFQNNGVVDDSQLPKDRFSAERLKGVDSTLKIQPAKLEDSAVYLCASSLAYRGSGNTIYFGEGSWLTVV.

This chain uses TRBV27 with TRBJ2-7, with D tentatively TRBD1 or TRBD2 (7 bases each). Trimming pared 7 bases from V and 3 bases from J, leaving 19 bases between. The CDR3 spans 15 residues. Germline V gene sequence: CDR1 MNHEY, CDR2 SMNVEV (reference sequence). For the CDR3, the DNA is TGTGCCAGCACTTCGCGGGGAGGGGGCCTCTACGAGCAGTACTTC. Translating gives CASTSRGGGLYEQYF.

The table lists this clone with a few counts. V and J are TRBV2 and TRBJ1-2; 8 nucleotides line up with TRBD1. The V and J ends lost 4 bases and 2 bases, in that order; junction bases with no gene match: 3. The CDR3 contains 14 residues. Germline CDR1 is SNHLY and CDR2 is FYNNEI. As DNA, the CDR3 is TGTGCCAGCAGTGGGACAGGGATAAACTATGGCTACACCTTC. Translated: CASSGTGINYGYTF.

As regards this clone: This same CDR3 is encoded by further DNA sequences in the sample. The CDR3 reads CASSPRNRGNTGELFF. DNA for the CDR3: TGTGCCAGCTCACCGCGAAACAGGGGTAACACCGGGGAGCTGTTTTTT. V and J are TRBV18 and TRBJ2-2; TRBD1 agrees at 7 bases. The CDR3 is 16 amino acids. V lost 3 bases and J lost 2; bases outside the gene matches: 6. Germline CDR1 reads KGHSH; CDR2 reads LQKENI. The full variable domain, rest sourced from reference TRBV18 and TRBJ2-2, is NAGVMQNPRHLVRRRGQEARLRCSPMKGHSHVYWYRQLPEEGLKFMVYLQKENIIDESGMPKERFSAEFPKEGPSILRIQQVVRGDSAAYFCASSPRNRGNTGELFFGEGSRLTVL.

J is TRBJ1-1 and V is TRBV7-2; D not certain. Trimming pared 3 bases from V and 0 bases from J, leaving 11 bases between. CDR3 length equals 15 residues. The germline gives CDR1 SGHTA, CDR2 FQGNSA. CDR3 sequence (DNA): TGTGCCAGCAGCTTCCGGCAGGCGGTGAACACTGAAGCTTTCTTT. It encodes CASSFRQAVNTEAFF.

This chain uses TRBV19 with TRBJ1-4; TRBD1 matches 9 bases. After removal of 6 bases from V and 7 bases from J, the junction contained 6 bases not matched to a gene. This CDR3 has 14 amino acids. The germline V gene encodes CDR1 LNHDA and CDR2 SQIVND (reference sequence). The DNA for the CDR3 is TGTGCCAGTAGGGACAGGGGAATCGGTGAAAAACTGTTTTTT. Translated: CASRDRGIGEKLFF.

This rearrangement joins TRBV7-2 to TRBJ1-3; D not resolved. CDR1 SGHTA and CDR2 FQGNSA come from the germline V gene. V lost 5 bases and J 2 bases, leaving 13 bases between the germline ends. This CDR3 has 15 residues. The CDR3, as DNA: TGTGCCAGCAGCCCCCAAACAGAGGCTGGAAACACCATATATTTT. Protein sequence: CASSPQTEAGNTIYF.

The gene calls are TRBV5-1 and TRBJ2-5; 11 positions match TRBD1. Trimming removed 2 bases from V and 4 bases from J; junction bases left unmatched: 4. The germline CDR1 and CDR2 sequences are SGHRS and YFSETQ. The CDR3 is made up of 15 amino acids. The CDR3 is CASSFRGQGGETQYF. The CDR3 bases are TGCGCCAGCAGCTTTAGGGGACAGGGGGGAGAGACCCAGTACTTC.